This T cell receptor (beta chain) came from a study of cytomegalovirus exposure and HLA in healthy donors. Findings and limits, study-wide: A later examination showed that TCR association rates differed by HLA locus, with DRB1 most and HLA-C fewest. Other equally common chains were less clonally expanded than HLA-associated TCR beta chains, a later analysis showed.

Turning to this clone: Antigen unknown.

Primers: 60 Vbeta forward and 13 Jbeta reverse. The assay was immunoSEQ multiplex PCR, and TCRdb's table has in-frame clones only and misses some. The profile shows around 130,000 clones, about 72% of them singletons. This CDR3 has 14 amino acids. The germline V and J ends were trimmed by 8 bases and 4 bases, with 18 bases remaining between them. Germline V gives CDR1 MDHEN, CDR2 SYDVKM. The sequenced sample consisted of PBMCs. The clonotype originates from a man in his thirties or forties in good health and CMV-seropositive. The gene calls are TRBV28 and TRBJ2-7; D may be TRBD1 (5 bases). The CDR3 sequence is CASYHSGMRYEQYF. The CDR3 DNA reads TGTGCCAGCTACCACTCAGGGATGAGGTACGAGCAGTACTTC.